Listed below are T cell receptor beta chains from one sample, sequenced in a study of neoadjuvant nivolumab and ipilimumab in lung cancer. The protocol was immunoSEQ multiplex PCR, while the TCRdb copy is restricted to in-frame clones and leaves out a portion. The sample has 30,000 or so clones; about nine tenths are singletons. The starting material was peripheral blood, obtained after neoadjuvant nivolumab, alone or with ipilimumab, at or shortly before surgery. The receptors were gathered from an adult with non-small cell lung cancer. Each CDR3 is given with its conserved first and last residue.

V	J	CDR3
TRBV5-1	TRBJ2-2	CASSVNWDTGELFF
TRBV5-1	TRBJ1-1	CASSLVGDGIEAFF
TRBV19	TRBJ1-2	CASSFSSGQVDYGYTF
TRBV7-2	TRBJ1-4	CASSSYSNEKLFF
TRBV5-4	TRBJ1-6	CASSGQINSPLHF
TRBV6-1	TRBJ2-5	CATTALAGGETQYF
TRBV5-6	TRBJ1-2	CASSLEDRGYGYTF
TRBV5-8	TRBJ2-3	CASSLARLAGVADTQYF
TRBV7-3	TRBJ1-1	CASSLTGDTEAFF
TRBV5-1	TRBJ2-1	CASSLDLGNRQFF
TRBV9	TRBJ1-6	CASSVAGQLNSPLHF
TRBV7-9	TRBJ2-7	CASSLILTAAYEQYF
TRBV5-4	TRBJ1-6	CASSLTYSNSPLHF
TRBV29-1	TRBJ2-5	CSVKAASGAQETQYF
TRBV7-9	TRBJ2-7	CASRARDRGVYEQYF
TRBV5-1	TRBJ1-6	CASSSDTPNSYNSPLHF
TRBV7-2	TRBJ1-1	CASSSRLGGFTEAFF
TRBV6-5	TRBJ1-2	CASSYQPEYGYTF
TRBV6-1	TRBJ1-5	CASSVTGTGGNQPQHF
TRBV10-2	TRBJ2-2	CAARLAENTGELFF
TRBV9	TRBJ1-2	CASSVGRGNYGYTF
TRBV7-3	TRBJ1-4	CASSFSGAPNEKLFF
TRBV18	TRBJ2-7	CASSPPGPPYEQYF
TRBV5-1	TRBJ1-1	CASRAGPAGTEAFF
TRBV10-3	TRBJ2-3	CAIGWGSTDTQYF
TRBV7-2	TRBJ1-5	CASSLFGGGDDQPQHF
TRBV2	TRBJ1-1	CASRRDIPLGTEAFF
TRBV5-4	TRBJ1-6	CASSLGTPGRDSPLHF
TRBV7-9	TRBJ1-4	CASTLRPSEKLFF
TRBV7-9	TRBJ2-5	CASSLPGDVQETQYF
TRBV9	TRBJ1-5	CASSPTDRVGNQPQHF
TRBV4-1	TRBJ2-3	CASSHAGRSTDTQYF
TRBV5-5	TRBJ2-5	CASKPPYRASETQYF
TRBV7-3	TRBJ2-7	CASSPKRGLSYEQYF
TRBV18	TRBJ1-4	CASSPFTGQGEKLFF
TRBV6-1	TRBJ2-7	CASSEPGTAGYEQYF
TRBV11-2	TRBJ1-1	CASSPRNTEAFF
TRBV25-1	TRBJ1-1	CASRDDGWNTEAFF
TRBV11-3	TRBJ2-2	CASSFLTTGELFF
TRBV14	TRBJ1-5	CASSQTGNQPQHF
TRBV2	TRBJ1-2	CASLGQLINYGYTF
TRBV5-4	TRBJ1-2	CASSPTPRGSGYGYTF
TRBV5-4	TRBJ2-3	CASSFTGHTDTQYF
TRBV5-6	TRBJ1-3	CASSLVSSGNTIYF
TRBV4-3	TRBJ2-4	CASSQDGLTKNIQYF
TRBV5-1	TRBJ2-1	CASSLSGGRNEQFF
TRBV19	TRBJ1-4	CASSILKASLNEKLFF
TRBV7-9	TRBJ2-1	CASSVGRVTEQFF
TRBV25-1	TRBJ2-2	CASRTLAAGELFF
TRBV4-1	TRBJ2-7	CASSQGDSGSYEQYF
TRBV19	TRBJ1-6	CASSDREDSPLHF
TRBV6-1	TRBJ2-3	CASSEEGGGGAVDTQYF
TRBV7-2	TRBJ1-4	CASSSDRAEKLFF